This T cell receptor (beta chain) was captured by sequencing in a study of neoadjuvant nivolumab and ipilimumab in lung cancer. The assay was immunoSEQ multiplex PCR, and TCRdb's table has in-frame clones only and misses some. This table holds over 45,000 clones, about 89% found once. Notes on the study in general: Blood richness before therapy tracked richness in tumors resected after neoadjuvant therapy. Only a small number of samples underwent TCR sequencing.

In its sample, this clone was seen once. What it binds is unknown. The sample carries other DNA sequences with the same CDR3. The CDR3 loop spans 13 amino acids. Trimming removed 3 bases from V and 2 bases from J, with 7 bases in between. Germline V CDR1 and CDR2: KGHSH, LQKENI. The rearrangement uses TRBV18 and TRBJ2-5, with D hard to call. Sequencing was performed on blood, taken before neoadjuvant nivolumab, alone or with ipilimumab. The TCR comes from an adult with non-small cell lung cancer. Some clones in this sample may be carry-over from other donors' samples. This CDR3 is CASSPTSQETQYF. The CDR3, as DNA: TGTGCCAGCTCACCTACGAGTCAAGAGACCCAGTACTTC.